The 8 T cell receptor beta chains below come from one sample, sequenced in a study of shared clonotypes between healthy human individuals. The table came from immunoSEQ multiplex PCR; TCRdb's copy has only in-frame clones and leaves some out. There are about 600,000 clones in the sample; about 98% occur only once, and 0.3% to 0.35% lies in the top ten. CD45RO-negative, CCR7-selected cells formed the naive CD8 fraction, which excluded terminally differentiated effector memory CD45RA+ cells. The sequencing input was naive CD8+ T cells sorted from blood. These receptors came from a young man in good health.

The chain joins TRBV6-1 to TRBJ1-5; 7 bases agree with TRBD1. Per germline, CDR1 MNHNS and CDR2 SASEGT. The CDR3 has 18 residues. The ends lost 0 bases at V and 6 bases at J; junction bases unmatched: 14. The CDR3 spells CASSEARGFAQGSQPQHF. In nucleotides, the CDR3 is TGTGCCAGCAGTGAAGCTCGGGGGTTTGCACAGGGGAGTCAGCCCCAGCATTTT.

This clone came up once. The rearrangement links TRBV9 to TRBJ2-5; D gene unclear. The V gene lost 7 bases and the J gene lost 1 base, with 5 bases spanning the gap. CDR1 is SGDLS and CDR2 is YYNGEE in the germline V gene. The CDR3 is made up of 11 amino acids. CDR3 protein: CASGSQETQYF. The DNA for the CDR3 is TGTGCCAGCGGTTCCCAAGAGACCCAGTACTTC.

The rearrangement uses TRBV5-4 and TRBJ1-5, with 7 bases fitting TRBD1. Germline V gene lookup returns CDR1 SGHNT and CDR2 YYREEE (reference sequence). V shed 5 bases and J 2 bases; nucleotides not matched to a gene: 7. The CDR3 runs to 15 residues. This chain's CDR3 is CASSIWQGGNQPQHF. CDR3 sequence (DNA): TGTGCCAGCAGTATTTGGCAGGGGGGCAATCAGCCCCAGCATTTT.

Here the CDR3 reads CASSSTGGADTQYF. In DNA, the CDR3 is TGTGCCAGCAGTTCCACTGGCGGGGCAGATACGCAGTATTTT. The V gene is TRBV27, the J gene TRBJ2-3; possible D gene TRBD2, 6 bases. This CDR3 is 14 amino acids long. With 4 bases removed from V and 4 bases from J, the gap between germline ends came to 12 bases. Germline V CDR1 and CDR2: MNHEY, SMNVEV (reference sequence).

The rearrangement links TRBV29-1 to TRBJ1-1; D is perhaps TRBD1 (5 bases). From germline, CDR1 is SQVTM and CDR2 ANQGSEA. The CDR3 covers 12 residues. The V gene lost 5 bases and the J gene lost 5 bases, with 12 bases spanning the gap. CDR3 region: CSVIWGETEAFF. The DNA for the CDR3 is TGCAGCGTTATTTGGGGGGAAACTGAAGCTTTCTTT.

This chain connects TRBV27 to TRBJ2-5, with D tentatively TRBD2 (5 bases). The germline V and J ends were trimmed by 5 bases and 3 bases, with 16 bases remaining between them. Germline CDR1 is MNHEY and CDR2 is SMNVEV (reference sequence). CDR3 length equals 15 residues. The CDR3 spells CASSPGLGLEETQYF. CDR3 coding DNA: TGTGCCAGCAGTCCTGGACTCGGACTGGAAGAGACCCAGTACTTC.

CDR3 in amino acids: CASSPRTSGIPWDTQYF. DNA of the CDR3: TGTGCCAGCAGCCCAAGGACTAGCGGGATCCCCTGGGATACGCAGTATTTT. The V call is TRBV27, the J call TRBJ2-3, with 12 bases that match TRBD2. CDR1 is MNHEY, CDR2 SMNVEV, per germline (reference sequence). The trim removed 6 bases at V and 6 bases at J, leaving 13 bases unmatched. The CDR3 contains 17 residues.

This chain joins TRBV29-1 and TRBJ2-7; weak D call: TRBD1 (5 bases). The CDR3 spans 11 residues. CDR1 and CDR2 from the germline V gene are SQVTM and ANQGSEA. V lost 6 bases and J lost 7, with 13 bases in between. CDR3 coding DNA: TGCAGCGTCCCCGTAGGGGATGAGCAGTACTTC. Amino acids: CSVPVGDEQYF.